This TCR beta chain was recorded in a study of T cells after yellow fever vaccination. The table lists this clonotype with many counts. The CDR3 consists of 16 residues. Trimming pared 0 bases from V and 3 bases from J, leaving 14 bases between. Germline-derived CDR1 and CDR2 are SGHRS and YFSETQ. MiXCR was run by TCRdb on the 5' RACE reads, yielding one entry per CDR3 protein. The sample comprises about 240,000 distinct CDR3 sequences, 6.9% of which are singletons, and about 0.85% rests with the top ten. This receptor was taken from a man between 25 and 39 years old who received the YFV17D yellow fever vaccine. The input for sequencing was CD4+ T cells sorted from PBMCs, taken 15 days after the yellow fever booster vaccination. The chain has TRBV5-1 and TRBJ2-3; no definite D call. DNA of the CDR3: TGCGCCAGCAGCTTGGGTAGTAGCCCGAGGACAGATACGCAGTATTTT. It specifies CASSLGSSPRTDTQYF.